These 30 T cell receptor beta chains share one sample of origin, sequenced in a study of blood T cell repertoires in COVID-19. The table came from immunoSEQ multiplex PCR; TCRdb's copy has only in-frame clones and leaves some out. Of about 500,000 clones listed, around 90% were seen once; the top ten hold about 0.75%. The sample was PBMCs or T cells enriched from blood (not recorded which). Receptors were obtained from a woman in her late teens or twenties who had recovered from COVID-19.

This clone has only a few counts. The chain uses TRBV3-1 (or the pseudogene TRBV3-2) and TRBJ1-5; D may be TRBD1 (5 bases). V lost 3 bases and J 7 bases, leaving 10 bases between the germline ends. The CDR3 runs 13 residues. Looked up from germline, CDR1 is LGHDT and CDR2 is YNNKEL (reference sequence). CDR3 DNA sequence: TGTGCCAGCAGCCAGGTTCAGGGACAGCCCCAGCATTTT. Protein product: CASSQVQGQPQHF.

This chain connects TRBV30 to TRBJ2-3, with a weak D call TRBD2 (7 bases). From germline, CDR1 is GTSNPN and CDR2 SVGIG (reference sequence). The CDR3 is 16 residues long. Trimming cost V 3 bases and J 2 bases, with 18 bases left between them. The CDR3 DNA sequence: TGTGCCTGGAGGGCCTGGGGGGGGGCCTCCACAGATACGCAGTATTTT. It is translated as CAWRAWGGASTDTQYF.

This rearrangement joins TRBV28 to TRBJ1-5; D is undetermined. This CDR3 spans 13 amino acids. Trimming removed 3 bases at V and 5 bases at J, with 8 bases between. Germline-derived CDR1 and CDR2 are MDHEN and SYDVKM. CDR3 in amino acids: CASSLELYQPQHF. The CDR3 DNA sequence: TGTGCCAGCAGTTTGGAGCTCTATCAGCCCCAGCATTTT.

The chain is built from TRBV7-8 and TRBJ2-2; TRBD2 matches 15 bases. Germline lookup yields CDR1 SGHVS and CDR2 FQNEAQ. The CDR3 runs to 18 residues. The V gene end was trimmed by 4 bases and the J gene end by 6 bases; junction bases not matched to a gene: 9. CDR3 DNA: TGTGCCAGCAGCTCCCGTCGGACTAGCGGGGGGGCATCCGGGGAGCTGTTTTTT. It translates to CASSSRRTSGGASGELFF. The full variable domain, its missing parts supplied by reference TRBV7-8 and TRBJ2-2, is GAGVSQSPRYKVAKRGQDVALRCDPISGHVSLFWYQQALGQGPEFLTYFQNEAQLDKSGLPSDRFFAERPEGSVSTLKIQRTQQEDSAVYLCASSSRRTSGGASGELFFGEGSRLTVL.

A word on this clone: This CDR3 is also generated by other DNA sequences in the sample. The CDR3 coding sequence is TGTGCCAGCTCACTAACTGAGAACACTGAAGCTTTCTTT. This encodes CASSLTENTEAFF. The chain joins TRBV18 to TRBJ1-1; D unclear. The CDR3 runs 13 residues. Trimming pared 4 bases from V and 1 base from J, leaving 7 bases between. In germline, CDR1 is KGHSH, CDR2 LQKENI.

The chain joins TRBV4-1 to TRBJ2-1; the match to TRBD1 covers 9 bases. Germline CDR1 MGHRA, CDR2 YSYEKL. V shed 7 bases and J 4 bases; nucleotides not matched to a gene: 11. This CDR3 is built from 16 residues. CDR3 sequence (DNA): TGCGCCAGCACCTTTACCCCGGACAGGGGTTACAATGAGCAGTTCTTC. This sequence encodes CASTFTPDRGYNEQFF.

The rearrangement links TRBV5-1 to TRBJ2-3; 8 bases fit TRBD1. The junction had 12 bases not matched to a gene; V was cut back by 1 base and J by 2 bases. Germline lookup yields CDR1 SGHRS and CDR2 YFSETQ. There are 18 residues in the CDR3. CDR3 nucleotide sequence: TGCGCCAGCAGCTTGTCCGTGACAGGGGACTTATCCACAGATACGCAGTATTTT. Translated, it gives CASSLSVTGDLSTDTQYF.

V is TRBV4-1 and J is TRBJ1-2; no definite D call. CDR3 length: 15 amino acids. CDR1 and CDR2 (germline): MGHRA, YSYEKL. V was cut by 0 bases and J by 6 bases, with 14 bases left in between. CDR3 DNA: TGCGCCAGCAGCCAAGATGAAGGCCGGCGGGATGGCTACACCTTC. Protein: CASSQDEGRRDGYTF.

This sequence joins TRBV5-1 and TRBJ2-3, with TRBD2 as a possible D gene (6 bases). The CDR3 has 13 residues. From germline, CDR1 is SGHRS and CDR2 YFSETQ. Deletions cut 3 bases from V and 2 bases from J, with 7 bases between. CDR3 sequence: CASSWTTTDTQYF. Here the CDR3 DNA reads TGCGCCAGCAGCTGGACTACCACAGATACGCAGTATTTT.

The J gene is TRBJ2-3, the V gene TRBV18, with TRBD2 as a possible D gene (6 bases). The CDR3 extends over 17 amino acids. CDR1 and CDR2 (germline): KGHSH, LQKENI. Trimming took off 3 bases at V and 0 bases at J, with 16 bases between the two ends. The chain's CDR3 is CASSPTGEYTSTDTQYF. CDR3 nucleotides: TGTGCCAGCTCACCCACGGGGGAGTATACTAGCACAGATACGCAGTATTTT.

Notes on this clone: At one end the junction does not follow the germline gene, possibly because of a read error. The chain couples TRBV7-7 to TRBJ2-3; 8 bases align to TRBD2. Germline V lookup: CDR1 SSHAT, CDR2 FNYEAQ (reference sequence). The length of the CDR3 is 13 residues. This CDR3 reads CASSPGLAGTQYF. Here the CDR3 DNA reads TGTGCTAGCAGCCCTGGACTAGCAGGCACGCAGTATTTT.

A few counts support this clone. This chain connects TRBV5-8 to TRBJ2-7; 7 nucleotides line up with TRBD2. The CDR3 runs to 14 residues. Looked up from germline, CDR1 is SGHTS and CDR2 is YDEGEE. J lost 5 bases, V lost 1 base, and 6 bases had no gene match. The CDR3 region is CASSLLAGPNEQYF. The DNA for the CDR3 is TGTGCCAGCAGCTTGTTAGCGGGCCCGAACGAGCAGTACTTC.

The genes are TRBV5-1 and TRBJ2-1; D unclear. V was clipped by 0 bases and J by 8 bases, with 15 bases between them. There are 15 residues in the CDR3. Germline values: CDR1 SGHRS, CDR2 YFSETQ. Here the CDR3 reads CASSLDYPERDEQFF. CDR3 sequence (DNA): TGCGCCAGCAGCTTGGACTACCCGGAGAGAGATGAGCAGTTCTTC.

CDR3 region: CASSVGLAGGAYEQYF. The CDR3 DNA reads TGTGCCAGCAGCGTAGGTCTAGCGGGGGGGGCCTACGAGCAGTACTTC. This chain links TRBV9 with TRBJ2-7, with 12 nucleotides matching TRBD2. The CDR3 totals 16 residues. The J segment lost 2 bases and the V segment lost 0 bases, leaving 3 bases of the junction unmatched. Per the germline V gene, CDR1 is SGDLS and CDR2 is YYNGEE.

The chain links TRBV4-2 to TRBJ1-6; tentative D call: TRBD1 (6 bases). The CDR3 totals 18 residues. Trimming took off 0 bases at V and 10 bases at J, with 22 bases between the two ends. Germline V lookup: CDR1 LGHNA, CDR2 YNFKEQ. CDR3 in DNA: TGTGCCAGCAGCCAAGATCCCCGACTCACAGGGACTAACTCACCCCTCCACTTT. This translates into CASSQDPRLTGTNSPLHF.

V usage is TRBV2 and J usage is TRBJ1-2; tentatively, D is TRBD1 (5 bases). Looked up from germline, CDR1 is SNHLY and CDR2 is FYNNEI. This CDR3 is built from 14 residues. Between the trimmed V and J ends, which lost 4 bases and 8 bases, there was a span of 17 bases. CDR3 nucleotide sequence: TGTGCCAGCAGTGTAGTTAGGGGATCAGGAGGCTACACCTTC. Amino acids: CASSVVRGSGGYTF.

The V call is TRBV7-8, the J call TRBJ2-3; TRBD2 might be the D (6 bases). Trimming shortened V by 1 base and J by 0 bases, and 11 bases separated the two germline ends. Germline V gene lookup returns CDR1 SGHVS and CDR2 FQNEAQ. The CDR3 has 16 residues. CDR3 residues: CASSLVKGTSTDTQYF. CDR3 in DNA: TGTGCCAGCAGCTTAGTCAAGGGGACTAGCACAGATACGCAGTATTTT.

The chain links TRBV5-1 to TRBJ2-1, with D possibly being TRBD2 (7 bases). The CDR3 loop spans 15 amino acids. The germline V gene has CDR1 SGHRS and CDR2 YFSETQ. Deletions cut 4 bases from V and 8 bases from J, with 19 bases between. CDR3 sequence: CASSLERGGSDEQFF. CDR3 coding DNA: TGCGCCAGCAGCCTAGAAAGGGGGGGCTCGGATGAGCAGTTCTTC. The full variable domain, its missing parts supplied by reference TRBV5-1 and TRBJ2-1, is KAGVTQTPRYLIKTRGQQVTLSCSPISGHRSVSWYQQTPGQGLQFLFEYFSETQRNKGNFPGRFSGRQFSNSRSEMNVSTLELGDSALYLCASSLERGGSDEQFFGPGTRLTVL.

This clone occurred once. The V gene is TRBV12-3 or TRBV12-4, the J gene TRBJ1-2, with D unresolved. The length of the CDR3 is 11 residues. Trimming pared 3 bases from V and 5 bases from J, leaving 4 bases between. For the CDR3, the DNA is TGTGCCAGCAGTTTGAGTTATGGCTACACCTTC. Translating gives CASSLSYGYTF.

This chain joins TRBV5-6 and TRBJ1-6; TRBD1 might be the D (5 bases). The CDR3 is 16 amino acids. Germline values: CDR1 SGHDT, CDR2 YYEEEE. V was cut by 4 bases and J by 9 bases, with 20 bases left in between. In DNA form, the CDR3 reads TGTGCCAGCAGCCCGGGACTAGGCAGCCCCGGTTCACCCCTCCACTTT. The encoded protein is CASSPGLGSPGSPLHF.

This chain joins TRBV24-1 and TRBJ1-5; D call uncertain. CDR3 size: 13 residues. The germline V and J ends were trimmed by 6 bases and 2 bases, with 7 bases remaining between them. CDR1 is KGHDR and CDR2 is SFDVKD in the germline V gene. The CDR3 loop is CATSISGNQPQHF. Here the CDR3 DNA reads TGTGCCACCAGTATTTCGGGCAATCAGCCCCAGCATTTT.

The chain employs TRBV3-1 (or the pseudogene TRBV3-2) and TRBJ2-7; TRBD2 aligns across 12 bases. CDR3 length: 15 residues. Germline lookup yields CDR1 LGHDT and CDR2 YNNKEL (reference sequence). V gave up 1 base and J gave up 4 bases; unmatched junction bases: 2. CDR3 in amino acids: CASSQAGTSGYEQYF. DNA for the CDR3: TGTGCCAGCAGCCAAGCCGGGACTAGCGGGTACGAGCAGTACTTC.

About this clone: One base away lies a much larger clone, so this may be a sequencing read error. As DNA, the CDR3 is TGTGCCAGCAGTTCGGGTGGAAACACCATATATTTT. This encodes CASSSGGNTIYF. The chain is built from TRBV27 and TRBJ1-3, with D uncertain. The length of the CDR3 is 12 residues. Between the trimmed V and J ends, which lost 4 bases and 3 bases, there was a span of 4 bases. The V gene's germline CDR1 is MNHEY and CDR2 SMNVEV (reference sequence).

The chain joins TRBV11-3 to TRBJ2-1, with 11 bases that match TRBD1. The J segment lost 7 bases and the V segment lost 5 bases, leaving 4 bases of the junction unmatched. Germline CDR1 SGHNT, CDR2 YENEEA. CDR3 size: 14 residues. In DNA form, the CDR3 reads TGTGCCAGCAGCATGGGGACAGGGGGAAATGAGCAGTTCTTC. Its translation is CASSMGTGGNEQFF.

This chain joins TRBV11-2 and TRBJ2-7; a weak D match, TRBD2 (7 bases). CDR3 length: 11 amino acids. CDR1 is SGHAT and CDR2 is FQNNGV in the germline V gene. Trimming removed 8 bases at V and 7 bases at J, with 12 bases between. As DNA, the CDR3 is TGTGCCAGCGGGGGGGCCTTTGAGCAGTACTTC. Protein: CASGGAFEQYF.

The V and J genes are TRBV27 and TRBJ2-1, with D possibly matching TRBD2 (6 bases). This CDR3 has 17 amino acids. The V and J ends lost 4 bases and 0 bases respectively, with 16 bases between them. Germline loops: CDR1 MNHEY, CDR2 SMNVEV (reference sequence). The CDR3, as DNA: TGTGCCAGCAGTTCCTCCTGGGACTCGCCCTCCTACAATGAGCAGTTCTTC. Translating it yields CASSSSWDSPSYNEQFF.

The chain couples TRBV30 to TRBJ2-7; TRBD1 matches at 7 bases. The CDR3 is 15 amino acids. V lost 0 bases and J lost 3; bases outside the gene matches: 8. CDR1 and CDR2 from the germline V gene are GTSNPN and SVGIG (reference sequence). The CDR3, as DNA: TGTGCCTGGAGTGTCAAGCAGGGGGTAAACTACGAGCAGTACTTC. Its translation is CAWSVKQGVNYEQYF.

This clone appeared once. The chain is built from TRBV9 and TRBJ2-3; 7 nucleotides line up with TRBD2. Unmatched junction bases numbered 20, after V lost 5 bases and J lost 5 bases. This CDR3 is 18 amino acids long. Germline-derived CDR1 and CDR2 are SGDLS and YYNGEE. CDR3 sequence (DNA): TGTGCCAGCAGTAATGCCTTAAAGGGTCCAGCGGGGTTAGATACGCAGTATTTT. The encoded protein is CASSNALKGPAGLDTQYF.

The chain carries TRBV7-2 and TRBJ1-5; D is possibly TRBD1 (6 bases). Germline V lookup: CDR1 SGHTA, CDR2 FQGNSA. V shed 5 bases and J shed 5 bases, with 13 bases lying between them. The CDR3 is made up of 14 amino acids. The CDR3 here is CASSQGRAYQPQHF. CDR3 DNA: TGTGCCAGCAGCCAGGGGCGGGCCTATCAGCCCCAGCATTTT.

The rearrangement links TRBV10-3 to TRBJ1-1, with D possibly matching TRBD1 (5 bases). Germline-derived CDR1 and CDR2 are ENHRY and SYGVKD. The CDR3 is 14 residues long. Deletions cut 5 bases from V and 2 bases from J, with 12 bases between. The CDR3 reads CAISRQGGNTEAFF. In DNA form, the CDR3 reads TGTGCCATCAGTAGGCAGGGCGGAAACACTGAAGCTTTCTTT.